A single TCR beta chain is shown here with its context. Its antigen remains unidentified. CDR3 length equals 15 residues. The J segment lost 4 bases and the V segment lost 5 bases, leaving 11 bases of the junction unmatched. Per the germline V gene, CDR1 is LNHNV and CDR2 is YYDKDF (reference sequence). These data are taken from a study of cytomegalovirus exposure and HLA in healthy donors. TCRdb keeps only in-frame clones here, not all; method: immunoSEQ multiplex PCR. The data hold under 200,000 clones, with about 90% observed a single time. Regarding the study as a whole: Most TCR sequences proved rare, with some public TCRs found in many donors. In the 130 or so validation repertoires, about 95% of cluster scores exceeded 0, per a later analysis. Researchers counted 164 TCR beta chains as cytomegalovirus-associated.

Sequencing was performed on PBMCs. V is TRBV15 and J is TRBJ2-7; 7 bases are a match to TRBD1. This TCR was recovered from a young woman in good health and CMV-seropositive. The CDR3 loop is CATSLGTESSYEQYF. The CDR3 DNA sequence: TGTGCCACCAGCCTAGGGACAGAGAGTTCATACGAGCAGTACTTC. The full variable domain, its missing parts supplied by reference TRBV15 and TRBJ2-7, is DAMVIQNPRYQVTQFGKPVTLSCSQTLNHNVMYWYQQKSSQAPKLLFHYYDKDFNNEADTPDNFQSRRPNTSFCFLDIRSPGLGDTAMYLCATSLGTESSYEQYFGPGTRLTVT.